This entry lists 25 T cell receptor beta chains sequenced from one sample in a study of T-cell memory formation after mild COVID-19. MiXCR was run by TCRdb on the 5' RACE reads, yielding one entry per CDR3 protein. The repertoire includes approximately 350,000 distinct CDR3 sequences, 25% to 30% of them detected once, and about 14% sits in the top ten. The sequenced material came from PBMCs or a T cell subset sorted from them (not recorded which). Receptors were obtained from an adult woman who had mild COVID-19 (a few samples of this study predate the infection). Cell type and time point are not known.

This clonotype showed up just a few times. This chain links TRBV12-3 or TRBV12-4 with TRBJ1-5, with D tentatively TRBD1 (5 bases). This CDR3 comprises 17 residues. V was shortened by 0 bases and J by 1 base, with 13 bases between the two germline ends. The CDR3 here is CASSLAQGWASNQPQHF. The CDR3 coding sequence is TGTGCCAGCAGTTTAGCGCAGGGTTGGGCCAGCAATCAGCCCCAGCATTTT.

The chain combines TRBV14 with TRBJ2-7, with D uncertain. The germline gives CDR1 SGHDN, CDR2 FVKESK. This CDR3 region has 13 residues. The V and J ends lost 4 bases and 0 bases respectively, with 7 bases between them. The CDR3 here is CASSLIASYEQYF. The CDR3, as DNA: TGTGCCAGCAGCCTAATAGCCTCCTACGAGCAGTACTTC.

The table lists this clonotype with many counts. V is TRBV15 and J is TRBJ1-1, with 8 bases aligning to TRBD1. The CDR3 is made up of 15 amino acids. The germline V gene has CDR1 LNHNV and CDR2 YYDKDF (reference sequence). V shed 0 bases and J 5 bases; nucleotides not matched to a gene: 5. CDR3 coding DNA: TGTGCCACCAGCAGAGATCTGACAGGGGTGACTGAAGCTTTCTTT. The encoded protein is CATSRDLTGVTEAFF.

This clonotype was detected a few times. The CDR3 reads CSVDKRGEDTQYF. CDR3 coding DNA: TGCAGCGTTGATAAACGAGGGGAAGATACGCAGTATTTT. This chain uses TRBV29-1 with TRBJ2-3, with D perhaps given as TRBD1 or TRBD2 (5 bases each). Germline assignment: CDR1 SQVTM and CDR2 ANQGSEA. The CDR3 runs to 13 residues. V was trimmed by 3 bases and J by 5 bases, leaving 12 bases between them.

The V gene is TRBV9, the J gene TRBJ2-2; D unclear. Germline loops: CDR1 SGDLS, CDR2 YYNGEE. The V end lost 6 bases, the J end lost 0 bases, and 6 bases lay between the germline ends. There are 13 residues in the CDR3. CDR3 nucleotide sequence: TGTGCCAGCAATCCAGCGAACACCGGGGAGCTGTTTTTT. Translated: CASNPANTGELFF.

The chain joins TRBV18 to TRBJ1-5, with D perhaps TRBD1 (6 bases). The CDR3 has 15 amino acids. V was pared by 4 bases and J by 5 bases, with 15 bases between. Per the germline V gene, CDR1 is KGHSH and CDR2 is LQKENI. The CDR3 loop reads CASSRGGGTDQPQHF. The CDR3 bases are TGTGCCAGCTCACGGGGGGGGGGCACGGATCAGCCCCAGCATTTT. Full variable domain (remainder filled in from reference TRBV18 and TRBJ1-5): NAGVMQNPRHLVRRRGQEARLRCSPMKGHSHVYWYRQLPEEGLKFMVYLQKENIIDESGMPKERFSAEFPKEGPSILRIQQVVRGDSAAYFCASSRGGGTDQPQHFGDGTRLSIL.

The genes are TRBV24-1 and TRBJ2-5; TRBD2 matches 11 bases. CDR1 KGHDR and CDR2 SFDVKD come from the germline V gene. V trimming: 5 bases; J trimming: 2 bases; junction bases outside the gene matches: 9. The length of the CDR3 is 17 residues. CDR3 residues: CATSASGASGRQETQYF. As DNA, the CDR3 is TGTGCCACCAGTGCCTCGGGGGCTAGCGGGAGGCAAGAGACCCAGTACTTC.

This clonotype has only a few counts. The chain links TRBV4-2 to TRBJ2-7; D is uncertain. The V end lost 0 bases, the J end lost 7 bases, and 4 bases lay between the germline ends. The germline V gene encodes CDR1 LGHNA and CDR2 YNFKEQ. This CDR3 comprises 11 residues. CDR3 sequence: CASSQDTEQYF. The CDR3 DNA sequence: TGTGCCAGCAGCCAAGATACAGAGCAGTACTTC.

By its share, this clonotype is medium-sized. The chain is built from TRBV27 and TRBJ2-1; 12 bases align to TRBD2. The germline CDR1 and CDR2 sequences are MNHEY and SMNVEV (reference sequence). The trim removed 5 bases at V and 4 bases at J, leaving 6 bases unmatched. The CDR3 totals 16 residues. The CDR3 DNA reads TGTGCCAGCAGTCCCGGGACTAGCGGGTTTTACAATGAGCAGTTCTTC. It encodes CASSPGTSGFYNEQFF.

V usage is TRBV12-3 or TRBV12-4 and J usage is TRBJ1-2; D may be TRBD1 (5 bases). The CDR3 sequence is 13 residues long. Trimming cost V 5 bases and J 7 bases, with 14 bases left between them. CDR3 sequence: CASSRGPQGGYTF. CDR3 bases: TGTGCCAGCAGTAGGGGACCCCAGGGTGGCTACACCTTC.

The chain couples TRBV9 to TRBJ2-1; 8 bases are a match to TRBD2. Germline-derived CDR1 and CDR2 are SGDLS and YYNGEE. The CDR3 extends over 16 amino acids. Trimming at V came to 4 bases and at J to 2 bases, leaving 8 bases not matched to a gene. CDR3 nucleotide sequence: TGTGCCAGCAGCTCACGTCCGGGACTAGCCTACAATGAGCAGTTCTTC. This gives the protein CASSSRPGLAYNEQFF.

This chain connects TRBV24-1 to TRBJ2-3; maybe TRBD1 (5 bases). This CDR3 has 17 residues. Trimming removed 1 base from V and 3 bases from J, with 16 bases in between. CDR1 KGHDR and CDR2 SFDVKD come from the germline V gene. CDR3 in DNA: TGTGCCACCAGTGATTTTCGCCTCACAGGTACAACAGATACGCAGTATTTT. Translation: CATSDFRLTGTTDTQYF.

The chain is built from TRBV19 and TRBJ2-1; 8 nucleotides align to TRBD2. In germline, CDR1 is LNHDA, CDR2 SQIVND (reference sequence). The CDR3 runs to 15 residues. The trim removed 10 bases at V and 4 bases at J, leaving 12 bases unmatched. The CDR3 sequence: CATTRASGLYNEQFF. The CDR3 DNA reads TGTGCCACCACCCGGGCTAGCGGGCTTTACAATGAGCAGTTCTTC.

V gene TRBV3-1 combines with J gene TRBJ2-7, with 8 bases lining up with TRBD1. Germline-derived CDR1 and CDR2 are LGHDT and YNNKEL (reference sequence). This CDR3 spans 15 amino acids. The V segment lost 0 bases and the J segment 5 bases; nucleotides outside the gene matches: 6. The CDR3 spells CASSQEVDRAHEQYF. CDR3 bases: TGTGCCAGCAGCCAAGAGGTGGACAGGGCGCACGAGCAGTACTTC.

In this sample, this clonotype turned up a few times. The chain recombines TRBV7-9 with TRBJ2-7; no clear D gene. Between the trimmed V and J ends, which lost 2 bases and 5 bases, there was a span of 10 bases. Per germline, CDR1 SEHNR and CDR2 FQNEAQ (reference sequence). The CDR3 sequence is 13 residues long. CDR3 amino acids: CASSLSVGDEQYF. The DNA of the CDR3 is TGTGCCAGCAGCTTATCCGTTGGGGACGAGCAGTACTTC.

The genes are TRBV14 and TRBJ2-1, with 8 bases lining up with TRBD1. CDR1 is SGHDN and CDR2 is FVKESK in the germline V gene. This CDR3 is built from 13 residues. V was clipped by 3 bases and J by 9 bases; unmatched bases: 4. DNA for the CDR3: TGTGCCAGCAGCCAGAGAACAGGGGGTGAGCAGTTCTTC. It is translated as CASSQRTGGEQFF.

This chain uses TRBV24-1 with TRBJ2-1, with 14 positions matching TRBD2. After removal of 3 bases from V and 1 base from J, the junction contained 4 bases not matched to a gene. Germline V gene data show CDR1 as KGHDR and CDR2 as SFDVKD. The length of the CDR3 is 18 residues. For the CDR3, the DNA is TGTGCCACCAGTGATCCCGGACTAGCGGGAGGATCCTACAATGAGCAGTTCTTC. This encodes CATSDPGLAGGSYNEQFF.

The V and J genes are TRBV20-1 and TRBJ2-1; 10 bases are shared with TRBD2. The CDR3 is made up of 15 amino acids. Germline lookup yields CDR1 DFQATT and CDR2 SNEGSKA (reference sequence). The J segment lost 8 bases and the V segment lost 2 bases, leaving 9 bases of the junction unmatched. The CDR3 here is CSARLPSGRRYEQFF. Here the CDR3 DNA reads TGCAGTGCTAGACTCCCTAGCGGGAGAAGGTATGAGCAGTTCTTC.

This clonotype was detected a few times. The chain couples TRBV20-1 to TRBJ2-3, with unresolved D. This CDR3 comprises 12 residues. Trimming removed 3 bases at V and 2 bases at J, with 6 bases between. Germline loops: CDR1 DFQATT, CDR2 SNEGSKA (reference sequence). CDR3 bases: TGCAGTGCTAGCGGGTACACAGATACGCAGTATTTT. Protein sequence: CSASGYTDTQYF.

This clonotype was observed a handful of times. The CDR3 coding sequence is TGCAGCGTTGAAGAGGAAGCAGGCCGAAACTATGGCTACACCTTC. Translation: CSVEEEAGRNYGYTF. V is TRBV29-1 and J is TRBJ1-2; D is undetermined. In germline, CDR1 is SQVTM, CDR2 ANQGSEA. This CDR3 comprises 15 residues. The V end was cut by 0 bases, the J end by 2 bases, with 13 bases between.

This clonotype was seen a few times. This chain uses TRBV14 with TRBJ2-5; no definite D call. The CDR3 totals 13 residues. V was shortened by 0 bases and J by 13 bases, with 15 bases between the two germline ends. CDR1 SGHDN and CDR2 FVKESK come from the germline V gene. The CDR3 DNA reads TGTGCCAGCAGCCAAGATAGAGACACCCAAGTGTACTTC. It is translated as CASSQDRDTQVYF.

In its sample, this clonotype was seen a few times. The chain carries TRBV5-1 and TRBJ1-2; D remains ambiguous. Germline assignment: CDR1 SGHRS and CDR2 YFSETQ. The V end lost 1 base, the J end lost 7 bases, and 11 bases lay between the germline ends. The CDR3 sequence is 13 residues long. The CDR3 loop reads CASSLTESSGYTF. CDR3 nucleotide sequence: TGCGCCAGCAGCTTGACAGAATCGAGTGGCTACACCTTC.

This rearrangement joins TRBV30 to TRBJ1-1; TRBD1 matches 8 bases. This CDR3 is built from 13 residues. CDR1 and CDR2 (germline): GTSNPN, SVGIG (reference sequence). The V segment lost 7 bases and the J segment 4 bases; nucleotides outside the gene matches: 8. CDR3 in amino acids: CAFLRGRSTEAFF. DNA of the CDR3: TGTGCCTTTCTCAGGGGGCGAAGCACTGAAGCTTTCTTT.

The chain uses TRBV29-1 and TRBJ1-2, with D possibly TRBD1 on 6 matching bases. Germline CDR1 reads SQVTM; CDR2 reads ANQGSEA. V lost 7 bases, J lost 1 base, and 13 bases lay in between. The length of the CDR3 is 13 residues. The CDR3 is CSADQDSNYGYTF. The CDR3 nucleotides read TGCAGCGCCGATCAGGACAGTAACTATGGCTACACCTTC.

The chain links TRBV7-6 to TRBJ2-7, with D possibly matching TRBD2 (5 bases). Germline V gene sequence: CDR1 SGHVS, CDR2 FNYEAQ. The V end was cut by 5 bases, the J end by 2 bases, with 16 bases between. The CDR3 extends over 15 amino acids. CDR3 region: CASSDSGILAYEQYF. The CDR3 bases are TGTGCCAGCAGCGACTCCGGGATTTTAGCCTACGAGCAGTACTTC.